Here is one TCR beta chain with its context. The entry originates in a study of identical twins. TCRdb ran MiXCR on the 5' RACE reads and lists one entry per CDR3 protein. The sample has roughly 1,500,000 distinct CDR3 sequences, about 31% seen once. CDR1 is SGHRS and CDR2 is YFSETQ in the germline V gene. Trimming removed 0 bases at V and 2 bases at J, with 15 bases between. The CDR3 covers 17 residues. Input material: cord blood. The rearrangement links TRBV5-1 to TRBJ2-1, with D possibly called TRBD1 or TRBD2 (5 bases each). The clonotype originates from a newborn girl in good health. In DNA, the CDR3 is TGCGCCAGCAGCTTGGTATGGGGGATCCTTCCCTACAATGAGCAGTTCTTC. Its translation is CASSLVWGILPYNEQFF.